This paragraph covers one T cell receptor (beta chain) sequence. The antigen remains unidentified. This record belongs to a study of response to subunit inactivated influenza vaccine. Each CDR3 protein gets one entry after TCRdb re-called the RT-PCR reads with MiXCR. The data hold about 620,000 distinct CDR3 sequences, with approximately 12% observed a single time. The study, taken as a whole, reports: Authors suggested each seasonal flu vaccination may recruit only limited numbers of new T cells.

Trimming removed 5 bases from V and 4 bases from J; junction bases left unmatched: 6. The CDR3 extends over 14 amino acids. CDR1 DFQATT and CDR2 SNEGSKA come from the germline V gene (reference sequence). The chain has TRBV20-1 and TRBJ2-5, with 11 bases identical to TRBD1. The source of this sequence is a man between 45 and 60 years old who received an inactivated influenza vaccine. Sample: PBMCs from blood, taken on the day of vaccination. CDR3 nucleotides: TGCAGTGCTTATCCGGGACAGGGGGGAGAGACCCAGTACTTC. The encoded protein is CSAYPGQGGETQYF.